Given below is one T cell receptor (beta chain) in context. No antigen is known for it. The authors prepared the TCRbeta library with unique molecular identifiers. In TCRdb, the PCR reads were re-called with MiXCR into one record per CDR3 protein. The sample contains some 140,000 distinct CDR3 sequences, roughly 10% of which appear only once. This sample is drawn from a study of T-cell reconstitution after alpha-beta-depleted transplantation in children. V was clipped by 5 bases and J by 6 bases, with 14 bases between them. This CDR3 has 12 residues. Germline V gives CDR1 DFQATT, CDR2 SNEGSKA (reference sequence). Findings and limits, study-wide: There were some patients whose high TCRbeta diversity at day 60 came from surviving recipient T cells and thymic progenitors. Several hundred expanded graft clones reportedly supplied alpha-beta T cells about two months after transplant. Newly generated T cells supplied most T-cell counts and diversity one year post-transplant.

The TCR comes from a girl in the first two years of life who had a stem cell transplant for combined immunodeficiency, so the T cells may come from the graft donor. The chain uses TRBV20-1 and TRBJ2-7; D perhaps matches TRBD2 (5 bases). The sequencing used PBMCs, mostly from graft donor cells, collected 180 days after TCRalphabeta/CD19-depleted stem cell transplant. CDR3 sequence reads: CSAQLRRGEQYF. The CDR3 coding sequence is TGCAGTGCTCAACTACGACGGGGCGAGCAGTACTTC.